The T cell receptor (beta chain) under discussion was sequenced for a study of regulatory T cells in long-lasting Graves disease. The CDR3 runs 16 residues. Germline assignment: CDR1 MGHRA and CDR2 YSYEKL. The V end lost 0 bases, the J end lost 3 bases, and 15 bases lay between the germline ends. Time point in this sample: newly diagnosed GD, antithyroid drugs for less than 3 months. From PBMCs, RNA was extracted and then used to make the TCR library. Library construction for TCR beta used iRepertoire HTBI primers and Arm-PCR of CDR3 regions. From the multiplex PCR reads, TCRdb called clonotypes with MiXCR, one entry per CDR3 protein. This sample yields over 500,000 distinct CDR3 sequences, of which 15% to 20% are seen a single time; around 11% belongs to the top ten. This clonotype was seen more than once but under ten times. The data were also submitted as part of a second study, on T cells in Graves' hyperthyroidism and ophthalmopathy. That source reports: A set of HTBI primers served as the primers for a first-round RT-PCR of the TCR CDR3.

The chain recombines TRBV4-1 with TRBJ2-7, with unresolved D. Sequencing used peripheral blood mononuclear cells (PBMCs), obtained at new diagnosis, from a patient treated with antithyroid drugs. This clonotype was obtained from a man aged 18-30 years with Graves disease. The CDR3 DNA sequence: TGCGCCAGCAGCCAAGATTCGACGAAAGAAAACTACGAGCAGTACTTC. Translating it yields CASSQDSTKENYEQYF.